This TCR beta chain was recorded in a study of beta chain features in type 1 diabetes. Sorting based on CD45RO/CCR7/CD25/CD127/CD95/CD27 separated CD4+ naive, central memory, regulatory and stem cell-like memory cells. The CDR3 runs to 15 residues. Germline lookup yields CDR1 SQVTM and CDR2 ANQGSEA. Trimming cost V 7 bases and J 0 bases; bases outside gene matches: 8. There are a few counts of this clone. The antigen remains unidentified. Study-level points and caveats: Shorter templates might be favored by PCR, and equally so in patients and in controls.

Of the isolated RNA, all was reverse transcribed, and so the sequenced material was expressed TCRB transcripts. Assay used: immunoSEQ multiplex PCR; TCRdb lists only in-frame clones, some missing. The top ten hold 0.019% of the sample, which has a few hundred thousand clones, over 12% seen once. Material for sequencing was naive CD4+ T cells from blood. The TCR originated in a woman aged 18 to 35 in good health. This chain links TRBV29-1 with TRBJ2-4; 8 bases agree with TRBD2. CDR3 nucleotides: TGCAGCGGTAGTGCGGGAGGAGTAGCCAAAAACATTCAGTACTTC. Translating it yields CSGSAGGVAKNIQYF.